What follows are 9 T cell receptor beta chains derived from one specimen sequenced in a study of shared clonotypes between healthy human individuals. Measured with immunoSEQ multiplex PCR; TCRdb has only the in-frame clones, and not every one. The sample gives some 2.3 million clones, 93% of which show up once; 0.3% to 0.4% is in the top ten. The sequenced material came from naive CD4+ T cells from PBMCs. Noted subset: CD45RA+ positively selected. These receptor sequences come from a young man in good health. Some clones in this sample may be carry-over from other donors' samples.

This chain uses TRBV5-1 with TRBJ1-4, with D possibly being TRBD1 (5 bases). Trimming cost V 2 bases and J 7 bases, with 15 bases left between them. Germline V gene data show CDR1 as SGHRS and CDR2 as YFSETQ. The CDR3 length is 15 residues. This CDR3 is CASSFQGQGGEKLFF. CDR3 sequence (DNA): TGCGCCAGCAGCTTCCAGGGTCAGGGAGGTGAAAAACTGTTTTTT.

This clone appeared a single time. The V gene is TRBV6-5, the J gene TRBJ2-1, with TRBD2 matching 8 bases. Germline V gene lookup returns CDR1 MNHEY and CDR2 SVGAGI. Unmatched junction bases numbered 3, after V lost 5 bases and J lost 6 bases. There are 13 residues in the CDR3. For the CDR3, the DNA is TGTGCCAGCAGTCGACTAGCGACCAATGAGCAGTTCTTC. It codes for CASSRLATNEQFF.

This clone was observed a single time. Other DNA sequences in this sample translate to the same CDR3. The chain combines TRBV5-6 with TRBJ2-3; a weak D match, TRBD1 (6 bases). Per the germline V gene, CDR1 is SGHDT and CDR2 is YYEEEE. V lost 1 base, J lost 3 bases, and 6 bases lay in between. The length of the CDR3 is 13 residues. The CDR3 nucleotides are TGTGCCAGCAGCTTGACAGGGACAGATACGCAGTATTTT. Its protein product is CASSLTGTDTQYF.

Regarding this clone: Other DNA sequences from this sample encode an identical CDR3 as well. This chain uses TRBV6-5 with TRBJ2-7; D possibly corresponds to TRBD1 (6 bases). The CDR3 spans 13 residues. Germline CDR1 reads MNHEY; CDR2 reads SVGAGI. V lost 2 bases and J lost 3, with 8 bases in between. The DNA of the CDR3 is TGTGCCAGCAGTTACAGGGGGAGCTACGAGCAGTACTTC. Its translation: CASSYRGSYEQYF.

The chain employs TRBV10-1 and TRBJ2-6, with D possibly being TRBD1 or TRBD2 (5 bases each). Germline CDR1 WNHNN, CDR2 SYGVQD (reference sequence). V was cut by 10 bases and J by 7 bases, with 14 bases left in between. This CDR3 is 13 amino acids long. This CDR3 is CAIKQGPANVLTF. CDR3 nucleotides: TGCGCCATCAAGCAGGGACCTGCCAACGTCCTGACTTTC.

This clone has a handful of counts. This chain joins TRBV9 and TRBJ1-5; no definite D call. The length of the CDR3 is 15 residues. The germline V gene has CDR1 SGDLS and CDR2 YYNGEE. V was clipped by 4 bases and J by 1 base, with 12 bases between them. The CDR3 here is CASSSTGMSNQPQHF. In DNA, the CDR3 is TGTGCCAGCAGCTCAACCGGGATGAGCAATCAGCCCCAGCATTTT. Together with reference TRBV9 and TRBJ1-5, the CDR3 gives the full variable domain: DSGVTQTPKHLITATGQRVTLRCSPRSGDLSVYWYQQSLDQGLQFLIQYYNGEERAKGNILERFSAQQFPDLHSELNLSSLELGDSALYFCASSSTGMSNQPQHFGDGTRLSIL.

V is TRBV10-3 and J is TRBJ2-1, with 7 bases matching TRBD2. V gave up 5 bases and J gave up 3 bases; unmatched junction bases: 7. The CDR3 has 15 residues. The germline V gene encodes CDR1 ENHRY and CDR2 SYGVKD. The CDR3 DNA follows: TGTGCCATCAGTTCCAGCGGGATCGGCTACAATGAGCAGTTCTTC. Its protein is CAISSSGIGYNEQFF.

The V call is TRBV6-4, the J call TRBJ1-4; D uncertain. With 4 bases removed from V and 7 bases from J, the gap between germline ends came to 16 bases. This CDR3 contains 15 residues. Germline V gene data show CDR1 as MRHNA and CDR2 as SNTAGT. CDR3 protein: CASSVRNSSSEKLFF. For the CDR3, the DNA is TGTGCCAGCAGTGTTAGAAACTCGAGTAGTGAAAAACTGTTTTTT.

The chain recombines TRBV11-2 with TRBJ1-2; D is possibly TRBD1 (5 bases). Germline V gene lookup returns CDR1 SGHAT and CDR2 FQNNGV. The ends were cut back, 1 base at V and 8 bases at J, with 14 bases in the middle. This CDR3 region has 14 residues. This chain's CDR3 is CASSLVSGMGGYTF. In DNA, the CDR3 is TGTGCCAGCAGCTTAGTTTCAGGGATGGGGGGCTACACCTTC.